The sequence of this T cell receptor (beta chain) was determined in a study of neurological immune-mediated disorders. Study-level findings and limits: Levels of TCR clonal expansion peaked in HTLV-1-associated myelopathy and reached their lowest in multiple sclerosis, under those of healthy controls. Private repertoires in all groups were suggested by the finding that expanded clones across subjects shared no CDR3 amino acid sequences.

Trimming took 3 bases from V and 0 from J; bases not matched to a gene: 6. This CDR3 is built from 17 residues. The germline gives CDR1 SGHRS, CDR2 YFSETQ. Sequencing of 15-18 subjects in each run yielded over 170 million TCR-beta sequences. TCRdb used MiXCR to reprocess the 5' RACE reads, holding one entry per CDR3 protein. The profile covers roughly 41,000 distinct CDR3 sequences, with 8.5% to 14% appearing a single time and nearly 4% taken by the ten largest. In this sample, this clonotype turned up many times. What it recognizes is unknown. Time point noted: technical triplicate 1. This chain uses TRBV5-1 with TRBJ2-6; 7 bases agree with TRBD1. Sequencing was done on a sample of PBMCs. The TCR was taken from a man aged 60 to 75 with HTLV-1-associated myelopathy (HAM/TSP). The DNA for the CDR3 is TGCGCCAGCAGCTATGGGACAGCCGCCTCTGGGGCCAACGTCCTGACTTTC. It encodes CASSYGTAASGANVLTF. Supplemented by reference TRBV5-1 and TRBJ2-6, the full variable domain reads KAGVTQTPRYLIKTRGQQVTLSCSPISGHRSVSWYQQTPGQGLQFLFEYFSETQRNKGNFPGRFSGRQFSNSRSEMNVSTLELGDSALYLCASSYGTAASGANVLTFGAGSRLTVL.